The source of this T cell receptor (beta chain) is a study of blood T cell repertoires in COVID-19. Original handling: Reference gene primer amplification in the assay estimated nucleated cell counts. The assay was immunoSEQ multiplex PCR, and TCRdb's table has in-frame clones only and misses some. The DNA gave D and trimming, while V, J and clone size come from that table. Of some 330,000 clones in the sample, more than 75% were seen once. The CDR3 contains 17 residues. Sequencing used peripheral blood. This TCR was recovered from a woman between 50 and 59 years old with active or convalescent COVID-19. V usage is TRBV21-1 and J usage is TRBJ2-1; the table's D gene call, TRBD2, was not cross checked with the DNA. TRBV21-1 is described as a pseudogene. This CDR3 reads CASSKALFSGRRNEQFF. CDR3 in DNA: TGTGCCAGCAGCAAAGCGCTATTTAGCGGGAGGCGAAATGAGCAGTTCTTC.